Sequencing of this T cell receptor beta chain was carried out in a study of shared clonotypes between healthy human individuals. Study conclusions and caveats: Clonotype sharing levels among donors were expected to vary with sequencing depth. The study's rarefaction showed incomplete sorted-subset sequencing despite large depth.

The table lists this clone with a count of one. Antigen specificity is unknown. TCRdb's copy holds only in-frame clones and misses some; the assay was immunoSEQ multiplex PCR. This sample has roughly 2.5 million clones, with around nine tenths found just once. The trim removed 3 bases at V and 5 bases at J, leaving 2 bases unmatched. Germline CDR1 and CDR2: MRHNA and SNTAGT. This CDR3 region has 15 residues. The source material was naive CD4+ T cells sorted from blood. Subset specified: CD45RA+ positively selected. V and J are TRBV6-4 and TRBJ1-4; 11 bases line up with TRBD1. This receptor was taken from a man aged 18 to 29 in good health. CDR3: CASSEDRGRNEKLFF. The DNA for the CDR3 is TGTGCCAGCAGTGAGGACAGGGGGCGCAATGAAAAACTGTTTTTT.